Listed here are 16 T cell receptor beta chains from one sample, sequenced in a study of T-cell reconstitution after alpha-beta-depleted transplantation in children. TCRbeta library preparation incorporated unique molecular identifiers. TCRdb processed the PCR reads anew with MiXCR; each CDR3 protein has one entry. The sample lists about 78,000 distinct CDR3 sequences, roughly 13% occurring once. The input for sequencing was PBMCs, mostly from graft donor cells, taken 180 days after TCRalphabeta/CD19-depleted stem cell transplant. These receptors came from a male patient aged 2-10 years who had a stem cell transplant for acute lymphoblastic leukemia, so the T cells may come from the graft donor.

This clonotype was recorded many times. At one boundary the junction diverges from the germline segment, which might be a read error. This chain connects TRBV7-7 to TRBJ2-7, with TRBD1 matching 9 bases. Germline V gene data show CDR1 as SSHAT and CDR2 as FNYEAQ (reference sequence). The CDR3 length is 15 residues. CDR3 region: CASSPGGTGIYEQYF. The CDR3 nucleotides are TGTGCTAGCAGCCCCGGGGGGACAGGGATCTACGAGCAGTACTTC.

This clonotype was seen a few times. CDR3 coding DNA: TGTGCCAGCAGTCACCTAAACAAACTAGCGGGAGGTGTTACGCAGTATTTT. It yields the protein CASSHLNKLAGGVTQYF. The chain has TRBV6-5 and TRBJ2-3; 12 positions match TRBD2. Germline trimming cut 5 bases from V and 8 bases from J; bases unmatched to any gene: 14. The CDR3 is made up of 17 amino acids. The V gene's germline CDR1 is MNHEY and CDR2 SVGAGI.

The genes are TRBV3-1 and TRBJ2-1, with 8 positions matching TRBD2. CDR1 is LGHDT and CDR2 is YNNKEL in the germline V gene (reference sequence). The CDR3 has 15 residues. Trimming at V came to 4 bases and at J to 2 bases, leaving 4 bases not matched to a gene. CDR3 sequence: CASSRTSGAYNEQFF. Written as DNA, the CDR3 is TGTGCCAGCAGCCGTACTAGCGGAGCCTACAATGAGCAGTTCTTC.

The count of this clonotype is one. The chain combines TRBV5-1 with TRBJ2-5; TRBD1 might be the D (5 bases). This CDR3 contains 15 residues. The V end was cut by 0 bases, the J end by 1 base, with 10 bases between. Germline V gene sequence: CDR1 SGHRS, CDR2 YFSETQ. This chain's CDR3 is CASSLAQVSQETQYF. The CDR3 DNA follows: TGCGCCAGCAGCTTGGCACAGGTTTCCCAAGAGACCCAGTACTTC.

The CDR3 bases are TGTGCCAGCAGCCAAGGAGGGTTTATGGAGCAGTACTTC. It is translated as CASSQGGFMEQYF. The chain has TRBV4-2 and TRBJ2-7; a weak D match, TRBD2 (5 bases). CDR1 and CDR2 (germline): LGHNA, YNFKEQ. Trimming removed 1 base from V and 7 bases from J, with 11 bases in between. CDR3 length: 13 amino acids.

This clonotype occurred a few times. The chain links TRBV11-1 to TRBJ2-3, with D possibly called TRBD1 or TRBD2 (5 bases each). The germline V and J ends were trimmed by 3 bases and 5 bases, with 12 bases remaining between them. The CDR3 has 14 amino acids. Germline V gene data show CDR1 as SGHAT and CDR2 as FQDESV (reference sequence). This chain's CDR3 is CASSLRGEIDTQYF. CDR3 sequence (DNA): TGTGCCAGCAGCTTGAGAGGGGAGATAGATACGCAGTATTTT.

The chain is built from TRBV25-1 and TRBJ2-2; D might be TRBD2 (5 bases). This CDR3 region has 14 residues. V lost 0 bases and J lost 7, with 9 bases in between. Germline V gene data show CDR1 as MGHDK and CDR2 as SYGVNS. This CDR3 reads CASSEYIRDGELFF. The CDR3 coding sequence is TGTGCCAGCAGTGAATATATTCGGGACGGGGAGCTGTTTTTT.

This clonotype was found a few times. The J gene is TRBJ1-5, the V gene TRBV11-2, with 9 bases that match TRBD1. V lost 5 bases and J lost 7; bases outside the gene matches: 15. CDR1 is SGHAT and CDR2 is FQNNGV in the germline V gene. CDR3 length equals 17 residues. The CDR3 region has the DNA TGTGCCAGCAGCCTCGGGGACAGGGTAAAGTCGAAACAGCCCCAGCATTTT. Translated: CASSLGDRVKSKQPQHF. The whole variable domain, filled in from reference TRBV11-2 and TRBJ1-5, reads EAGVAQSPRYKIIEKRQSVAFWCNPISGHATLYWYQQILGQGPKLLIQFQNNGVVDDSQLPKDRFSAERLKGVDSTLKIQPAKLEDSAVYLCASSLGDRVKSKQPQHFGDGTRLSIL.

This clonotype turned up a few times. The CDR3 loop reads CASSVANGGGDYGYTF. For the CDR3, the DNA is TGTGCCAGCAGCGTAGCTAACGGAGGAGGAGACTATGGCTACACCTTC. The chain is built from TRBV9 and TRBJ1-2; D not resolved. Germline V gene sequence: CDR1 SGDLS, CDR2 YYNGEE. V was pared by 0 bases and J by 3 bases, with 15 bases between. The CDR3 sequence is 16 residues long.

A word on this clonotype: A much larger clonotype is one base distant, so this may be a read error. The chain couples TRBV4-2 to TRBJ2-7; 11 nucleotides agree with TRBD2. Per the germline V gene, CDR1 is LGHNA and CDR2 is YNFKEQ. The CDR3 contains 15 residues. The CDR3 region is CASSQGTSGNYDQYF. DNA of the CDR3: TGTGCCAGCAGCCAGGGGACTAGCGGTAACTACGATCAGTACTTC.

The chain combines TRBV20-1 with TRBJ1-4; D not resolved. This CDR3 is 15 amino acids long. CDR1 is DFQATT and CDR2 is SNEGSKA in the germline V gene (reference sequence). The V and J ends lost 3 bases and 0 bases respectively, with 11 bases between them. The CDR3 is CSASRYLATNEKLFF. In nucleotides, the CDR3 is TGCAGTGCTAGCCGATACCTGGCAACTAATGAAAAACTGTTTTTT.

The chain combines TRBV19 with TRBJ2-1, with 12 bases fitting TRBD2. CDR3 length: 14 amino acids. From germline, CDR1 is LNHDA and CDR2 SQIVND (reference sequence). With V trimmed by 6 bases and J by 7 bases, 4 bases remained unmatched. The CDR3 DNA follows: TGTGCCAGTAGGACTAGCGGGAGTGATAATGAGCAGTTCTTC. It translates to CASRTSGSDNEQFF.

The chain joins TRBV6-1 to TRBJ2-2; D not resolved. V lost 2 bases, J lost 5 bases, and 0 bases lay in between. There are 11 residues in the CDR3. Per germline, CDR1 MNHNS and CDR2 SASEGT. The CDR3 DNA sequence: TGTGCCAGCAGTGAAACCGGGGAGCTGTTTTTT. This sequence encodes CASSETGELFF.

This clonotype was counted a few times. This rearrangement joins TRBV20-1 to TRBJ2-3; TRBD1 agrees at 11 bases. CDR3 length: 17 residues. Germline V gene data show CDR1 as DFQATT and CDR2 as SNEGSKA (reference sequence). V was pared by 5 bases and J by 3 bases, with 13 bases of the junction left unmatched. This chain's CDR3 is CSARTGGAWRVTDTQYF. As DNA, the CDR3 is TGCAGTGCTCGGACAGGGGGCGCGTGGCGGGTGACAGATACGCAGTATTTT.

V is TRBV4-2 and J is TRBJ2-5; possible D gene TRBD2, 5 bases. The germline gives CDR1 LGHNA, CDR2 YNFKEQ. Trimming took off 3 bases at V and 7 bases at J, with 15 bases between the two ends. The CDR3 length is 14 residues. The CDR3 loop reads CASSQEVLGGTQYF. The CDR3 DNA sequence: TGTGCCAGCAGCCAGGAGGTCCTAGGAGGGACCCAGTACTTC.

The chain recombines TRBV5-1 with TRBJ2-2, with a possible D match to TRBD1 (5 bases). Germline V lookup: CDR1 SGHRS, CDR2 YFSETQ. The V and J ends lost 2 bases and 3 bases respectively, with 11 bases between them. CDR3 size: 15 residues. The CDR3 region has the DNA TGCGCCAGCAGCTTCCGTGGGGCGGACACCGGGGAGCTGTTTTTT. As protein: CASSFRGADTGELFF.